Listed below are T cell receptor beta chains from one sample, sequenced in a study of CD8+CD57+ T cells in acquired aplastic anemia. From the reads, TCRdb called clonotypes with MiXCR, one entry per CDR3 protein. The table includes about 470,000 distinct CDR3 sequences, under 40% detected once. The sequenced sample consisted of sorted CD4+, CD8+, or CD8+CD57+ T cells (not recorded which) from PBMCs. Every receptor here comes from a human donor with aplastic anemia. Both conserved end residues are part of each CDR3. D genes are given only for firm matches. Size is omitted from some rows. Given values are once, few, many or a class for expanded clones.

15,NA,NA,TRBV2,TRBJ2-1,TGTGCCAGCAAATCCGGGACTGGTTCCTACAATGAGCAGTTCTTC,CASKSGTGSYNEQFF
13,few,NA,TRBV20-1,TRBJ1-1,TGCAGTGCTAGAAAGGAATCGGACACTGAAGCTTTCTTT,CSARKESDTEAFF
15,NA,NA,TRBV25-1,TRBJ1-3,TGTGCCAGCAGCTCATCGGGCTCCTCTGGAAACACCATATATTTT,CASSSSGSSGNTIYF
17,NA,TRBD1,TRBV24-1,TRBJ2-1,TGTGCCACCAGTGATACCATCGGGACAGGAAGATACAATGAGCAGTCCTTC,CATSDTIGTGRYNEQSF
14,NA,NA,TRBV11-3,TRBJ2-7,TGTGCCAGCAGCTTAGATCGCGCGCTGAATGAGCAGTACTTC,CASSLDRALNEQYF
14,many,TRBD1,TRBV29-1,TRBJ1-1,TGCAGCGTCTATACCGGGACAGGGAACACTGAAGCTTTCTTT,CSVYTGTGNTEAFF
12,many,NA,TRBV20-1,TRBJ2-1,TGCAGTGCTAGAGTTAGCTCGGGTGAGCAGTTCTTC,CSARVSSGEQFF
14,NA,TRBD1,TRBV25-1,TRBJ2-5,TGTGCCAGCAGCCAAGCCGGGACAGCAGAGACCCAGTACTTC,CASSQAGTAETQYF
16,NA,NA,TRBV2,TRBJ2-2,TGTGCCAGCAGTGACCCGCGACAGGAACGCACCGGGGAGCTGTTTTTT,CASSDPRQERTGELFF
17,NA,NA,TRBV7-8,TRBJ2-5,TGTGCCAGCAGCTTGCGTCCCCCGGGACTCCTCCCAGAGACCCAGTACTTC,CASSLRPPGLLPETQYF
13,NA,NA,TRBV7-9,TRBJ2-1,TGTGCCAGCAGCAAAAACAGAGACAATGAGCAGTTCTTC,CASSKNRDNEQFF
12,few,NA,TRBV12-3/TRBV12-4,TRBJ2-5,TGTGCCAGCAGTTCGGGCATGGCGGCCCAGTACTTC,CASSSGMAAQYF
15,NA,NA,TRBV19,TRBJ1-5,TGTGCCAGTAGTATAACCGGAACGTTCAATCAGCCCCAGCATTTT,CASSITGTFNQPQHF
13,few,NA,TRBV27,TRBJ1-5,TGTGCCAGCAGACAGGGAACTGATCAGCCCCAGCATTTT,CASRQGTDQPQHF
15,few,NA,TRBV12-3/TRBV12-4,TRBJ2-3,TGTGCCAGCAGTCCTCCGGCTCCTGGCACAGATACGCAGTATTTT,CASSPPAPGTDTQYF
16,NA,TRBD2,TRBV7-8,TRBJ2-5,TGTGCCAGCAGCCGACCGGAGCGGGAGGGGGAAGAGACCCAGTACTTC,CASSRPEREGEETQYF
17,once,TRBD2,TRBV4-2,TRBJ2-3,TGTGCCAGCAGCCAAATTGGCGGGGGGGATAGCACAGATACGCAGTATTTT,CASSQIGGGDSTDTQYF
16,NA,NA,TRBV4-3,TRBJ2-3,TGCGCCAGCAGCCAAGAATACGGACAAGGGAAAGATACGCAGTATTTT,CASSQEYGQGKDTQYF
14,NA,NA,TRBV3-1,TRBJ2-1,TGTGCCAGCAGCCAAACGACCAGGGGCTATGAGCAGTTCTTC,CASSQTTRGYEQFF
15,many,TRBD1,TRBV7-2,TRBJ1-5,TGTGCCAGCAGCTTGACAGGGGGCGGCAATCAGCCCCAGCATTTT,CASSLTGGGNQPQHF
17,NA,TRBD2,TRBV7-7,TRBJ2-5,TGTGCTAGCAGCTCAGCGCTTCTAGCGGGAGTACAGGAGACCCAGTACTTC,CASSSALLAGVQETQYF
19,NA,NA,TRBV6-2/TRBV6-3,TRBJ1-6,TGTGCCAGCAGTTACTCTGGACAGAAATATAGCTCCTATAATTCACCCCTCCACTTT,CASSYSGQKYSSYNSPLHF
9,many,NA,TRBV9,TRBJ1-1,TGTGCCAGCAACCACCGGGATTTCTTT,CASNHRDFF
15,few,NA,TRBV19,TRBJ2-1,TGTGCCAGTAAATCCGGGACGTTGATCTACAATGAGCAGTTCTTC,CASKSGTLIYNEQFF
15,NA,TRBD1,TRBV19,TRBJ1-2,TGTGCCAGTAGTTTTCTAAGACAGGGACAGAATGGCTACACCTTC,CASSFLRQGQNGYTF
17,NA,TRBD2,TRBV4-3,TRBJ2-3,TGCGCCAGCAGCCAAGGGGTTAGCGGGGCGAACACAGATACGCAGTATTTT,CASSQGVSGANTDTQYF
15,NA,NA,TRBV24-1,TRBJ1-3,TGTGCCACCAGTGATTTTGGGCCTCAAGGAAACACCATATATTTT,CATSDFGPQGNTIYF
15,NA,NA,TRBV7-2,TRBJ2-1,TGTGCCAGCAGCTTAGCCGGGAGTAGATACAATGAGCAGTTCTTC,CASSLAGSRYNEQFF
14,NA,NA,TRBV13,TRBJ1-2,TGTGCCAGCAGCTTACCGTCAGAGGGATATGGCTACACCTTC,CASSLPSEGYGYTF
19,NA,TRBD2,TRBV14,TRBJ2-7,TGTGCCAGCAGCCAAGAGCGGGGGAAACAGGCCCTACTTCAGTACGAGCAGTACTTC,CASSQERGKQALLQYEQYF
16,few,NA,TRBV19,TRBJ1-1,TGTGCCAGTAGTATAGTTACCCGCCCGAAGAACACTGAAGCTTTCTTT,CASSIVTRPKNTEAFF
14,NA,TRBD1,TRBV7-3,TRBJ2-3,TGTGCCAGCAGCTTAAATGGACAGGGACGAACGCAGTATTTT,CASSLNGQGRTQYF
10,NA,NA,TRBV7-2,TRBJ2-3,TGTGCCAGCAGCCCGCACACCCCGAGTTTT,CASSPHTPSF
15,few,NA,TRBV20-1,TRBJ1-4,TGCAGTGCTAGAGAAACAGGTGCAACTAATGAAAAACTGTTTTTT,CSARETGATNEKLFF
14,many,NA,TRBV19,TRBJ1-2,TGTGCCAGTAGTATAGGGGTCCGGGCAGATGGCTACACCTTC,CASSIGVRADGYTF
16,few,TRBD1,TRBV20-1,TRBJ2-1,TGCAGTGCTAGAGATCCCCTGACAGGGGGGTCGAATGAGCAGTTCTTC,CSARDPLTGGSNEQFF
13,NA,NA,TRBV10-3,TRBJ2-1,TGTGCCAGCTCACCACTTCGAGATTATGAGCAGTTCTTC,CASSPLRDYEQFF
16,NA,TRBD2,TRBV20-1,TRBJ2-7,TGCAGTGCTAAGACCCCCGGGACTAGCGGGGTCTACGAGCAGTACTTC,CSAKTPGTSGVYEQYF
14,NA,NA,TRBV11-2,TRBJ2-1,TGTCCCAGCAGCTTAGCTCAGCATACCAATGAGCAGTTCTTC,CPSSLAQHTNEQFF
14,NA,TRBD2,TRBV9,TRBJ2-2,TGTGCCAGCAACAGCGGGAAAAACACCGGGGAGCTGTTTTTT,CASNSGKNTGELFF
16,NA,TRBD1,TRBV15,TRBJ1-2,TGTGCCACCAGCAGCTCTGGGACAGGGTTCGGCTATGGCTACACCTTC,CATSSSGTGFGYGYTF
18,NA,TRBD2,TRBV10-3,TRBJ2-1,TGTGCCATCAGTGGCTCGGGGAGGGGAGCCCGCTCCTACAATGAGCAGTTCTTC,CAISGSGRGARSYNEQFF
13,NA,NA,TRBV28,TRBJ1-2,TGTGCCAGCAGTACCTCAGGGTCGGGTGGCTACACCTTC,CASSTSGSGGYTF
18,NA,TRBD2,TRBV11-2,TRBJ2-7,TGTGCCAGCAGCCCCCGACTAGCGGGGGAAAAAGAAACCTACGAGCAGTACTTC,CASSPRLAGEKETYEQYF
15,many,TRBD1,TRBV12-3/TRBV12-4,TRBJ1-2,TGTGCCAGCAGTTTAGGAGGGACAGGGAGGCTTGGCTACACCTTC,CASSLGGTGRLGYTF
12,many,TRBD1,TRBV29-1,TRBJ1-1,TGCAGCGTTCTGACAGGGATCACTGAAGCTTTCTTT,CSVLTGITEAFF
16,many,NA,TRBV29-1,TRBJ1-1,TGCAGCGTTGGGCGAAGTCGGGGCAGACGGAGGCGCGAAGCTTTCTTT,CSVGRSRGRRRREAFF
12,NA,NA,TRBV20-1,TRBJ1-4,TGCAGTGCTACCGGGAGGAATGGAAAACTGTTTTTT,CSATGRNGKLFF
13,many,NA,TRBV15,TRBJ1-1,TGTGCCACCAGCAGGACGGAGAACACTGAAGCTTTCTTT,CATSRTENTEAFF
15,NA,NA,TRBV20-1,TRBJ1-4,TGCAGTGCTAGGGCAAAGATTGGGACTAATGAAAAACTGTTTTTT,CSARAKIGTNEKLFF
15,NA,NA,TRBV9,TRBJ1-1,TGTGCCAGCAGCCCCCGGGGGGAAGTGAACACTGAAGCTTTCTTT,CASSPRGEVNTEAFF
16,NA,TRBD2,TRBV19,TRBJ2-7,TGCGCCAGCTCACCACTAGCGGGAGGATTGGCTGACGAGCAGTACTTC,CASSPLAGGLADEQYF
15,NA,TRBD1,TRBV3-1,TRBJ2-7,TGTGCCAGCAGCCAAGGGGACAGGCGAACCTACGAGCAGTACTTC,CASSQGDRRTYEQYF
15,NA,TRBD1,TRBV3-1,TRBJ2-1,TGTGCCAGCAGCCTTGGGACAGGGGGCCACAATGAGCAGTTCTTC,CASSLGTGGHNEQFF
18,few,TRBD2,TRBV6-1,TRBJ2-7,TGTGCCAGCAGTGCGACCAGACTAGCGGGAGGGATAAGCTACGAGCAGTACTTC,CASSATRLAGGISYEQYF